These 17 T cell receptor beta chains were all obtained from the same sample, sequenced in a study of T cells in Graves' hyperthyroidism and ophthalmopathy. The TCR beta CDR3 regions underwent amplification using RNA transcripts as the source. A set of HTBI primers served as the primers for a first-round RT-PCR of the TCR CDR3. TCRdb analysed the multiplex PCR reads with MiXCR anew, one entry per CDR3 protein. The table includes about 400,000 distinct CDR3 sequences, around 15% detected once. Sequenced sample: blood. Receptor source: a woman aged 55-69 years with Graves' ophthalmopathy.

This clonotype was detected only a few times. This chain connects TRBV6-1 to TRBJ2-5; 10 nucleotides align to TRBD1. This CDR3 is 15 amino acids long. V gave up 6 bases and J gave up 1 base; unmatched junction bases: 5. Germline loops: CDR1 MNHNS, CDR2 SASEGT. The CDR3 sequence: CASRGTGARQETQYF. In DNA form, the CDR3 reads TGTGCCAGCAGAGGGACAGGGGCACGCCAAGAGACCCAGTACTTC.

In regard to this clonotype: The CDR3 does not close with the conserved phenylalanine or tryptophan, likely indicating a read error. The genes are TRBV7-3 and TRBJ2-7, with TRBD2 as a possible D gene (6 bases). The CDR3 runs to 14 residues. Trimming shortened V by 2 bases and J by 2 bases, and 10 bases separated the two germline ends. Germline V gene sequence: CDR1 SGHTA, CDR2 FQGTGA. CDR3 sequence reads: CASSLGGKPYEQYL. In nucleotides, the CDR3 is TGTGCCAGCAGCTTAGGCGGGAAACCCTACGAGCAGTACCTC.

This clonotype showed up many times. A junction boundary mismatches the germline segment, possibly from a read error. The J gene is TRBJ2-5, the V gene TRBV7-6; D is perhaps TRBD2 (8 bases). The CDR3 extends over 17 amino acids. Looked up from germline, CDR1 is SGHVS and CDR2 is FNYEAQ. CDR3: CASSLSGGGYLLETQYF. The CDR3 DNA reads TGTGCCAGCAGCTTATCGGGAGGGGGCTATTTGTTAGAGACCCAGTACTTT. The full variable domain, completed using reference TRBV7-6 and TRBJ2-5, is GAGVSQSPRYKVTKRGQDVALRCDPISGHVSLYWYRQALGQGPEFLTYFNYEAQQDKSGLPNDRFSAERPEGSISTLTIQRTEQRDSAMYRCASSLSGGGYLLETQYFGPGTRLLVL.

This clonotype was counted ten times or more. The chain uses TRBV20-1 and TRBJ2-3; 7 bases map to TRBD2. The CDR3 sequence is 15 residues long. CDR1 and CDR2 (germline): DFQATT, SNEGSKA (reference sequence). V gave up 1 base and J gave up 6 bases; unmatched junction bases: 10. The CDR3, as DNA: TGCAGTGCTAGAGCTTTGGCGGGAGCTTCTGATACGCAGTATTTT. This sequence encodes CSARALAGASDTQYF.

This clonotype has more than one count but fewer than ten. This chain's CDR3 is CASSQPQLGDQETQYF. As DNA, the CDR3 is TGTGCCAGCAGCCAACCCCAATTGGGGGACCAAGAGACCCAGTACTTC. The chain recombines TRBV4-2 with TRBJ2-5; D assignment may be TRBD1 or TRBD2 (5 bases each). Germline CDR1 and CDR2: LGHNA and YNFKEQ. Trimming removed 2 bases from V and 0 bases from J, with 13 bases in between. The CDR3 extends over 16 amino acids.

This clonotype was observed many times. The V gene is TRBV28, the J gene TRBJ2-3; D remains ambiguous. Trimming took off 4 bases at V and 3 bases at J, with 5 bases between the two ends. The CDR3 length is 12 residues. Germline assignment: CDR1 MDHEN and CDR2 SYDVKM. Here the CDR3 DNA reads TGTGCCAGCAGTTCACCGACAGATACGCAGTATTTT. Translation: CASSSPTDTQYF.

V is TRBV28 and J is TRBJ2-7; 8 bases map to TRBD2. Germline V lookup: CDR1 MDHEN, CDR2 SYDVKM. V dropped 3 bases and J dropped 5; count of bases not matched to a gene: 9. The CDR3 extends over 15 amino acids. As DNA, the CDR3 is TGTGCCAGCAGTTTGGGCGGGAGGAAGTCCCACGAGCAGTACTTC. Protein sequence: CASSLGGRKSHEQYF.

About this clonotype: This may be a read error: a much more frequent sequence differs by one nucleotide. V and J are TRBV20-1 and TRBJ2-5, with unresolved D. The germline V gene encodes CDR1 DFQATT and CDR2 SNEGSKA (reference sequence). The V end was cut by 3 bases, the J end by 4 bases, with 12 bases between. This CDR3 has 13 amino acids. CDR3 bases: TGCAGTGCTAGGGCACACAGAAGAGAGACCCAGTACTTC. Protein product: CSARAHRRETQYF.

This clonotype was detected ten times or more. The V call is TRBV18, the J call TRBJ2-1; D is undetermined. CDR3 length: 15 amino acids. Per germline, CDR1 KGHSH and CDR2 LQKENI. Trimming removed 2 bases from V and 6 bases from J, with 14 bases in between. CDR3 bases: TGTGCCAGCTCACCATACGGTACCCCCTCCAATGAGCAGTTCTTC. Its translation is CASSPYGTPSNEQFF.

This clonotype was recorded many times. This chain joins TRBV27 and TRBJ2-7; 7 bases map to TRBD2. The V segment lost 9 bases and the J segment 5 bases; nucleotides outside the gene matches: 10. In germline, CDR1 is MNHEY, CDR2 SMNVEV (reference sequence). The CDR3 contains 13 residues. As DNA, the CDR3 is TGTGCCAGTTCCGACGCGGGAGTCCACGAGCAGTACTTC. The encoded protein is CASSDAGVHEQYF.

There are many counts of this clonotype. The chain links TRBV7-8 to TRBJ2-7; D ambiguous. Germline V gene data show CDR1 as SGHVS and CDR2 as FQNEAQ. With 4 bases removed from V and 4 bases from J, the gap between germline ends came to 17 bases. There are 15 residues in the CDR3. DNA of the CDR3: TGTGCCAGCAGCTCTGCTCCGGCTAGGGATTACGAGCAGTACTTC. Amino acid sequence: CASSSAPARDYEQYF.

This clonotype turned up a few times. The chain carries TRBV2 and TRBJ2-1; tentative D call: TRBD2 (7 bases). The V gene lost 10 bases and the J gene lost 9 bases, with 22 bases spanning the gap. Germline V lookup: CDR1 SNHLY, CDR2 FYNNEI. The CDR3 has 14 residues. The CDR3 coding sequence is TGTGCCACCCGAGGGGGGGGGGGAAAAGGTGAGCAGTTCTTC. Translated: CATRGGGGKGEQFF.

This clonotype was recorded at least ten times. The CDR3 coding sequence is TGTGCCAGCAGTTTGCCCGGGGCCTATGGCTACACCTTC. It yields the protein CASSLPGAYGYTF. The chain couples TRBV28 to TRBJ1-2; D may be TRBD1 (5 bases). The CDR3 spans 13 residues. Looked up from germline, CDR1 is MDHEN and CDR2 is SYDVKM. Trimming shortened V by 3 bases and J by 4 bases, and 9 bases separated the two germline ends.

This clonotype was picked up many times. The J gene is TRBJ2-5, the V gene TRBV7-9; 10 bases match TRBD2. The CDR3 sequence is 17 residues long. Germline-derived CDR1 and CDR2 are SEHNR and FQNEAQ (reference sequence). The ends lost 5 bases at V and 5 bases at J; junction bases unmatched: 14. The CDR3 region is CASSVTSGPGGTETQYF. The CDR3 DNA follows: TGTGCCAGCAGCGTGACTAGCGGGCCTGGGGGGACCGAGACCCAGTACTTC.

Many counts were recorded for this clonotype. This chain uses TRBV10-3 with TRBJ2-5; 8 bases line up with TRBD1. The CDR3 consists of 14 residues. Germline CDR1 ENHRY, CDR2 SYGVKD. V was pared by 6 bases and J by 4 bases, with 7 bases of the junction left unmatched. CDR3 DNA sequence: TGTGCCATCAGGGCGGGACAGGAGGGAGAGACCCAGTACTTC. This sequence encodes CAIRAGQEGETQYF.

This clonotype was recorded many times. This chain uses TRBV7-8 with TRBJ2-7; perhaps D is TRBD1 or TRBD2 (5 bases each). The V gene's germline CDR1 is SGHVS and CDR2 FQNEAQ. CDR3 size: 14 residues. V was trimmed by 7 bases and J by 4 bases, leaving 17 bases between them. This chain's CDR3 is CASTKGESPYEQYF. The CDR3 DNA sequence: TGTGCCAGCACCAAAGGGGAGTCTCCATACGAGCAGTACTTC.

The genes are TRBV7-9 and TRBJ1-2; D unresolved. The CDR3 is 13 residues long. Germline-derived CDR1 and CDR2 are SEHNR and FQNEAQ (reference sequence). The V end lost 1 base, the J end lost 8 bases, and 11 bases lay between the germline ends. CDR3 DNA: TGTGCCAGCAGCTTAGAGGCAGGTGGAGGCTACACCTTC. It specifies CASSLEAGGGYTF. The variable domain in full, completed from reference TRBV7-9 and TRBJ1-2, reads DTGVSQNPRHKITKRGQNVTFRCDPISEHNRLYWYRQTLGQGPEFLTYFQNEAQLEKSRLLSDRFSAERPKGSFSTLEIQRTEQGDSAMYLCASSLEAGGGYTFGSGTRLTVV.